This TCR beta chain was retrieved from a study of blood T cells in healthy people across ages. As for the study in general: Capture via template switching afforded approximately one barcoded beta molecule per two T cells. Study findings and constraints: What prevented conclusive comparison of naive and antigen-experienced cells was that PBMCs were unsorted. Long-lived donors had more naive CD4+ cells and higher diversity than aged donors. The study regarded diversity estimates from one million T cells as underestimates.

A J-beta primer mix and a sample-barcoded 5' primer were used in a second PCR of about 6 to 12 cycles. TCRdb redid the calling of the 5' RACE reads with MiXCR, one entry per CDR3 protein. The sample contains almost 800,000 distinct CDR3 sequences, about three fifths of which appear only once. This clonotype was found a few times. Antigen specificity is unknown. Germline V gene data show CDR1 as MNHEY and CDR2 as SVGAGI. This CDR3 contains 14 residues. Trimming took 1 base from V and 4 from J, leaving 9 bases between them. The chain links TRBV6-5 to TRBJ2-3; TRBD1 or TRBD2 may be the D gene (5 bases each). This receptor was identified in a man aged 25 to 40 in good health. Sequences were obtained from blood. As DNA, the CDR3 is TGTGCCAGCAGTTACTTCGGGGCGTCAGATACGCAGTATTTT. Protein product: CASSYFGASDTQYF.